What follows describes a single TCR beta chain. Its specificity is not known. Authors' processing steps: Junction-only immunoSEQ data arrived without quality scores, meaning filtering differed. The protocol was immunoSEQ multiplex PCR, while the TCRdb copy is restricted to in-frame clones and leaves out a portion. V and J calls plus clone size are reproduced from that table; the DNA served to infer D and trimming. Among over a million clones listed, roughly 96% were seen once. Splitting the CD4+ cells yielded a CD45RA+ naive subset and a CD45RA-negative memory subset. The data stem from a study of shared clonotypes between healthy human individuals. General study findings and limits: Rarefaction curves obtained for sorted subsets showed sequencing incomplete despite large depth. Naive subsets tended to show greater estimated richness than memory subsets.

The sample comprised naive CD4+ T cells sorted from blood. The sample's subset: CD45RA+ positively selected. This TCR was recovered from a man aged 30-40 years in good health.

For the CDR3, the DNA is TGTGCCAGCAGCTCGACTGCCAGCTCCTACAATGAGCAGTTCTTC. Amino acids: CASSSTASSYNEQFF. The J gene is TRBJ2-1, the V gene TRBV7-6; D remains ambiguous. CDR1 and CDR2 from the germline V gene are SGHVS and FNYEAQ. V dropped 4 bases and J dropped 0 bases, with 10 bases sitting between them. The CDR3 loop spans 15 amino acids. The whole variable domain, remainder taken from reference TRBV7-6 and TRBJ2-1, is GAGVSQSPRYKVTKRGQDVALRCDPISGHVSLYWYRQALGQGPEFLTYFNYEAQQDKSGLPNDRFSAERPEGSISTLTIQRTEQRDSAMYRCASSSTASSYNEQFFGPGTRLTVL.